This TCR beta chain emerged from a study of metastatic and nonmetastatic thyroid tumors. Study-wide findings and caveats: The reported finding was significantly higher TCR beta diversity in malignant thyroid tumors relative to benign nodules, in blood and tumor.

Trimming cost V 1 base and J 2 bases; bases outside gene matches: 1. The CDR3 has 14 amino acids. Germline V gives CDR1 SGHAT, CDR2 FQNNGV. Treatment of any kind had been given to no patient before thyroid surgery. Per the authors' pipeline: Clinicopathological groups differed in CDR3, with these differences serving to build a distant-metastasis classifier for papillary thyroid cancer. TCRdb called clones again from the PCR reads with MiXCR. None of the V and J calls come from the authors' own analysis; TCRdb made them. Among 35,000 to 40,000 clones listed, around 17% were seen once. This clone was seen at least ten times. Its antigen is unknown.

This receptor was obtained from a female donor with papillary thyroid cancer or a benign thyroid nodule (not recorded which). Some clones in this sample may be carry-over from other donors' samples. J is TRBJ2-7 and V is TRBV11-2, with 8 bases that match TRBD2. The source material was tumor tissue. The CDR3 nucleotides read TGTGCCAGCAGCTTAGCGGGAGGGCCCTACGAGCAGTACTTC. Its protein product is CASSLAGGPYEQYF.